This paragraph covers one T cell receptor (beta chain) sequence. These data originate in a study of blood T cells in healthy people across ages. With a J-beta primer mix and a sample-barcoded 5' primer, a second PCR ran 7 to 11 cycles. TCRdb used MiXCR to reprocess the 5' RACE reads, holding one entry per CDR3 protein. The sample includes under 750,000 distinct CDR3 sequences, around 48% of them seen just once. CDR1 and CDR2 (germline): MNHEY, SVGEGT. The length of the CDR3 is 14 residues. The chain employs TRBV6-2 or TRBV6-3 and TRBJ2-1; D tentatively reads TRBD1 or TRBD2 (5 bases each). TRBJ2-7 matches the DNA end more closely, so the J call is doubtful. The TCR comes from a man older than 75 in good health. The material sequenced was blood. CDR3 region: CASSYYGTSGEQYF. In nucleotides, the CDR3 is TGTGCCAGCAGTTACTATGGGACGTCGGGCGAGCAGTACTTC.